This TCR beta chain was identified in a study of blood T cells in healthy people across ages. Across the whole study: About one barcoded beta molecule per two T cells was the capture yield of template switching.

Next came a second PCR, run for 7 to 11 cycles, which used a sample-barcoded 5' primer along with a J-beta primer mix. Every cDNA was tagged by a template-switch adaptor with 12 random nucleotides. TCRdb itself ran the 5' RACE reads through MiXCR, one entry per CDR3 protein. The sample has about 1.6 million distinct CDR3 sequences, 30% to 40% seen once. Study-level results: PBMCs went unsorted, and a conclusive naive versus antigen-experienced comparison was therefore prevented.

Details on this clonotype: The antigen remains unidentified.

Healthy individuals of Caucasian origin from Russia, aged roughly 6 to 90, served as donors. The specimen was blood. The receptor was isolated from a woman in her 30s in good health.

The CDR3 sequence is CASSLSPTTNEKLFF. The CDR3 DNA follows: TGTGCCAGCAGCCTCTCACCGACAACTAATGAAAAACTGTTTTTT. V usage is TRBV5-4 and J usage is TRBJ1-4; D remains ambiguous. Trimming cost V 4 bases and J 0 bases, with 10 bases left between them. CDR1 and CDR2 (germline): SGHNT, YYREEE (reference sequence). CDR3 length: 15 amino acids.